Listed below are T cell receptor beta chains from one sample, sequenced in a study of cytomegalovirus exposure and HLA in healthy donors. Clones were read by immunoSEQ multiplex PCR, and TCRdb kept only the in-frame ones, dropping some. The profile shows approximately 160,000 clones, 84% of them singletons. Sequencing used PBMCs. The receptor source for this set is a man younger than 35 in good health and CMV-seronegative. Each CDR3 is given with its conserved first and last residue. D genes are given only for firm matches. The size entry is marked missing in some rows and otherwise reads once, few, many or a size class.

D: TRBD2; size: .; V: TRBV11-3; J: TRBJ2-7; DNA: TGTGCCAGCAGGGACGGACTAGCGGATTTCTACGAGCAGTACTTC; CDR3: CASRDGLADFYEQYF
D: .; size: .; V: TRBV13; J: TRBJ1-1; DNA: TGTGCCAGCAACAACCGTGGAGGAGTGATGAACACTGAAGCTTTCTTT; CDR3: CASNNRGGVMNTEAFF
D: TRBD1; size: .; V: TRBV6-5; J: TRBJ2-3; DNA: TGTGCCAGCAGGGGAACAGGGGGCGTCGGTACGCAGTATTTT; CDR3: CASRGTGGVGTQYF
D: .; size: .; V: TRBV19; J: TRBJ1-2; DNA: TGTGCCAGTAGTACCGGTGACTCTGGCCTAACCTACAGGGGCTACACCTTC; CDR3: CASSTGDSGLTYRGYTF
D: TRBD2; size: .; V: TRBV7-3; J: TRBJ2-7; DNA: TGTGCCAGCAGCTTAATTGGAGTAGCGGGGTACCCAGGGGACGAGCAGTACTTC; CDR3: CASSLIGVAGYPGDEQYF
D: .; size: .; V: TRBV7-3; J: TRBJ2-3; DNA: TGTGCCAGCAGCCCAAGGGCGGGGGCTCAAGATACGCAGTATTTT; CDR3: CASSPRAGAQDTQYF
D: TRBD1; size: .; V: TRBV6-5; J: TRBJ1-2; DNA: TGTGCCAGTTGGGGACAGGGGTATAACTATGGCTACACCTTC; CDR3: CASWGQGYNYGYTF
D: .; size: few; V: TRBV11-2; J: TRBJ1-6; DNA: TGTGCCAGCAGCTTCTTCTATAATTCACCCCTCCACTTT; CDR3: CASSFFYNSPLHF
D: TRBD1; size: .; V: TRBV2; J: TRBJ1-1; DNA: TGTGCCAGCAGTGACTCAGGGACAGGGGTGAACACTGAAGCTTTCTTT; CDR3: CASSDSGTGVNTEAFF
D: TRBD1; size: .; V: TRBV27; J: TRBJ1-2; DNA: TGTGCCAGCAGTATGACAGGGGTCAAACCCTATGGCTACACCTTC; CDR3: CASSMTGVKPYGYTF
D: .; size: .; V: TRBV7-9; J: TRBJ1-3; DNA: TGTGCCAGCAGCTTACGGGAGTTTAATTCCGGAAACACCATATATTTT; CDR3: CASSLREFNSGNTIYF
D: .; size: .; V: TRBV15; J: TRBJ2-7; DNA: TGTGCCACCAGCAGAGCAGGACAGTACTACGAGCAGTACTTC; CDR3: CATSRAGQYYEQYF
D: .; size: .; V: TRBV6-1; J: TRBJ2-3; DNA: TGTGCCAGCAGTGAAGGCCACTTATCCACAGATACGCAGTATTTT; CDR3: CASSEGHLSTDTQYF
D: .; size: .; V: TRBV7-2; J: TRBJ1-3; DNA: TGTGCCAGCAGCACCTGGCCCGCCGATGGAAACACCATATATTTT; CDR3: CASSTWPADGNTIYF
D: .; size: .; V: TRBV27; J: TRBJ1-4; DNA: TGTGCCGTCGGTGCAACTAATGAAAAACTGTTTTTT; CDR3: CAVGATNEKLFF
D: TRBD2; size: .; V: TRBV5-1; J: TRBJ2-1; DNA: TGCGCCAGCAGCCTACGACTAGCGGGCAGGAGCTCCTACAATGAGCAGTTCTTC; CDR3: CASSLRLAGRSSYNEQFF